This section outlines one TCR beta chain sequence together with its context. This specimen belongs to a study of blood T cell repertoires in COVID-19. In the authors' methods: Amplification of reference gene primers was used by the study to estimate nucleated cell counts. Sequenced by immunoSEQ multiplex PCR; TCRdb stores in-frame clones only, minus some. The D gene and trimming were derived from the DNA, and the V and J assignments and clone size from that table. This table has over 250,000 clones, around 87% appearing once. The sample taken for sequencing was PBMCs or T cells enriched from blood (not recorded which). The sequence came from a woman in her twenties or thirties who had recovered from COVID-19.

The CDR3 DNA reads TGTGCCAGCAGCCTAGTCCCTGACAATCAGCCCCAGCATTTT. This translates into CASSLVPDNQPQHF. This rearrangement joins TRBV3-1 (or the pseudogene TRBV3-2) to TRBJ1-5; no firm D call. This CDR3 has 14 residues. The germline V and J ends were trimmed by 4 bases and 3 bases, with 10 bases remaining between them. Germline V gene data show CDR1 as LGHDT and CDR2 as YNNKEL (reference sequence).